Listed below are T cell receptor beta chains from one sample, sequenced in a study of a mutant IDH1 vaccine in newly diagnosed glioma. No antigens are known for them. Method: immunoSEQ multiplex PCR; TCRdb's copy keeps in-frame clones and lacks some. The sample holds approximately 62,000 clones, approximately 81% seen once. The input for sequencing was PBMCs, taken from a glioma patient whose treatment included an IDH1 peptide vaccine. These receptors were collected from a man younger than 45 with glioma. The CDR3 runs from the conserved cysteine through the conserved F or W. Fields, in order: V gene, J gene, clone size, D gene, CDR3 protein, CDR3 DNA. A D gene is named only where the DNA matches it firmly. Some rows mark clone size as missing; the rest say once, few, many or name a class of expanded clone.

>TRBV19|TRBJ1-2|NA|NA
CASRPSVQGLFGYTF
TGTGCCAGTAGGCCCTCGGTTCAGGGATTGTTTGGCTACACCTTC
>TRBV13|TRBJ2-3|once|NA
CASSLGLGPGTDTQYF
TGTGCCAGCAGCTTAGGCTTAGGACCGGGCACAGATACGCAGTATTTT
>TRBV19|TRBJ1-1|NA|NA
CASSIGVKTNTEAFF
TGTGCCAGTAGTATCGGGGTCAAGACGAACACTGAAGCTTTCTTT
>TRBV5-1|TRBJ1-2|NA|TRBD1
CASSSRQGNYGYTF
TGCGCCAGCAGCTCAAGACAGGGAAACTATGGCTACACCTTC
>TRBV7-9|TRBJ2-7|NA|TRBD1
CASSSPGQGVNEQYF
TGTGCCAGCAGCTCGCCGGGACAGGGGGTCAACGAGCAGTACTTC
>TRBV30|TRBJ2-5|NA|TRBD2
CAWNRLAELETQYF
TGTGCCTGGAATAGACTAGCGGAGCTAGAGACCCAGTACTTC
>TRBV7-9|TRBJ2-5|NA|NA
CASSLVRETQYF
TGTGCCAGCAGCTTAGTTAGAGAGACCCAGTACTTC
>TRBV4-1|TRBJ1-1|NA|NA
CASSRRLDSLNTEAFF
TGCGCCAGCAGCCGCAGGTTGGACAGTCTGAACACTGAAGCTTTCTTT
>TRBV11-3|TRBJ2-3|NA|TRBD2
CASSVSGVLTDTQYF
TGTGCCAGCAGCGTTAGCGGGGTCCTCACAGATACGCAGTATTTT
>TRBV6-5|TRBJ1-1|NA|NA
CASQQGVSGEAFF
TGTGCCAGTCAACAGGGAGTGAGTGGGGAAGCTTTCTTT
>TRBV2|TRBJ1-1|few|TRBD1
CASSGQGIRTEAFF
TGTGCCAGCAGCGGACAGGGTATTCGGACTGAAGCTTTCTTT
>TRBV29-1|TRBJ1-3|NA|NA
CSVDSSSGGGNTIYF
TGCAGCGTTGATTCTAGTTCGGGAGGTGGAAACACCATATATTTT
>TRBV6-5|TRBJ2-7|NA|TRBD1
CASRTGTGGHYEQYF
TGTGCCAGCAGGACCGGGACAGGGGGCCACTACGAGCAGTACTTC
>TRBV7-9|TRBJ2-1|NA|NA
CASTPPWTVYNEQFF
TGTGCCAGCACCCCACCGTGGACAGTGTACAATGAGCAGTTCTTC
>TRBV2|TRBJ1-2|NA|TRBD1
CASSYRGANYGYTF
TGTGCCAGCAGCTACAGGGGAGCTAACTATGGCTACACCTTC
>TRBV15|TRBJ1-5|NA|NA
CATSSERTNQPQHF
TGTGCCACCAGCAGCGAGAGGACAAACCAGCCCCAGCATTTT
>TRBV28|TRBJ2-3|NA|NA
CASSLSIVGWGTDTQYF
TGTGCCAGCAGTTTGTCAATCGTGGGTTGGGGCACAGATACGCAGTATTTT
>TRBV2|TRBJ2-2|NA|NA
CAGPPGSGTGELFF
TGTGCCGGGCCCCCAGGGTCGGGCACCGGGGAGCTGTTTTTT
>TRBV14|TRBJ1-1|NA|NA
CASSQKGQIPVNTEAFF
TGTGCCAGCAGCCAAAAGGGTCAGATCCCCGTGAACACTGAAGCTTTCTTT
>TRBV13|TRBJ2-7|NA|TRBD2
CASSFTSGGTYEQYF
TGTGCCAGCAGCTTTACTAGCGGGGGGACCTACGAGCAGTACTTC
>TRBV2|TRBJ1-1|NA|TRBD1
CASRTDRGNTEAFF
TGTGCCAGCAGGACGGACAGGGGAAACACTGAAGCTTTCTTT
>TRBV5-1|TRBJ1-6|NA|NA
CASSFREIRGDSPLHF
TGCGCCAGCAGCTTCAGAGAAATTAGAGGTGATTCACCCCTCCACTTT
>TRBV14|TRBJ1-1|NA|NA
CASSQLLGKTEAFF
TGTGCCAGCAGCCAATTATTGGGGAAGACTGAAGCTTTCTTT
>TRBV6-1|TRBJ2-7|few|TRBD2
CASSETSGSSYEQYF
TGTGCCAGCAGTGAGACTAGCGGGAGCTCCTACGAGCAGTACTTC
>TRBV14|TRBJ2-6|NA|NA
CASSQVVGRLSGANVLTF
TGTGCCAGCAGCCAAGTAGTAGGGCGCCTCTCTGGGGCCAACGTCCTGACTTTC